This is a list of T cell receptor beta chains from one sample in a study of spatial heterogeneity in lung cancer. TCRdb re-analysed the 5' RACE reads in MiXCR, keeping a single row per CDR3 protein. The sample lists fewer than 11,000 distinct CDR3 sequences; 8% were seen once. Sequenced here: lung tumor tissue, sampled at surgery. The receptors stem from a male donor with early-stage non-small cell lung cancer. Each CDR3 is given with its conserved first and last residue. The D gene is left open where the match is weak. Some rows have no size entry. The others give once, few or many, or a class for an expanded clone.

abundance | j_gene | d_gene | v_gene | CDR3nt | CDR3aa
many | TRBJ2-1 | NA | TRBV9 | TGTGCCAGCAGCGCCGTATTGAGCAGGTACGATGAGCAGTTCTTC | CASSAVLSRYDEQFF
few | TRBJ1-2 | NA | TRBV14 | TGTGCCAGCAGCCAAACCGGACCGCTTTTTAACTATGGCTACACCTTC | CASSQTGPLFNYGYTF
NA | TRBJ1-1 | NA | TRBV12-3/TRBV12-4 | TGTGCCAGCAGTTCCTTACGGGCGAACACTGAAGCTTTCTTT | CASSSLRANTEAFF
many | TRBJ1-6 | NA | TRBV10-3 | TGTGCCATCCGGAAGGAGAATAATTCACCCCTCCACTTT | CAIRKENNSPLHF
many | TRBJ2-4 | NA | TRBV18 | TGTGCCAGCTCACCACCCAATAGCCACTCTGGCCAAAACATTCAGTACTTC | CASSPPNSHSGQNIQYF
NA | TRBJ2-5 | NA | TRBV29-1 | TGCAGCGTTGAAGATCCCGGGGATCAAGAGACCCAGTACTTC | CSVEDPGDQETQYF
many | TRBJ2-3 | TRBD2 | TRBV28 | TGTGCCAGCAGTACTTTGGGACTAGTTACAGATACGCAGTATTTT | CASSTLGLVTDTQYF
many | TRBJ1-1 | NA | TRBV10-3 | TGTGCCATCAGTGAGTCGACGGTAGCTTTCTTT | CAISESTVAFF
NA | TRBJ2-7 | TRBD2 | TRBV27 | TGTGCCAGCAGTCCGAAGACTAGCGGAAGATACGAGCAGTACTTC | CASSPKTSGRYEQYF
many | TRBJ2-7 | TRBD2 | TRBV20-1 | TGCAGTGCTAGGCCTAGCGGGGCCGTCTCCTACGAGCAGTACTTC | CSARPSGAVSYEQYF
NA | TRBJ2-3 | NA | TRBV7-2 | TGTGCCAGCAGCCGAATCTCAGATACGCAGTATTTT | CASSRISDTQYF
many | TRBJ1-1 | NA | TRBV20-1 | TGCAGTGCTACTAAAGGGGGTACAGCTTTCTTT | CSATKGGTAFF
few | TRBJ2-2 | NA | TRBV7-3 | TGTGCCAGCAGCTTAAGGGGCTTGCGGGGCGGGGAGCTGTTTTTT | CASSLRGLRGGELFF
many | TRBJ2-3 | NA | TRBV7-8 | TGTGCCAGCAGCTTACGGTGGGGGAACACAGATACGCAGTATTTT | CASSLRWGNTDTQYF
NA | TRBJ2-7 | TRBD1 | TRBV5-1 | TGCGCCAGCAGCATCATGACAGGGCTGGACGAGCAGTACTTC | CASSIMTGLDEQYF
many | TRBJ1-5 | NA | TRBV2 | TGTGCCAGCAGTGATAGTATGGATTTCCAGCATTTT | CASSDSMDFQHF
NA | TRBJ1-6 | TRBD1 | TRBV6-5 | TGTGCCAGCAGACCGGGACAGAATTCACCCCTCCACTTT | CASRPGQNSPLHF